This record looks at one T cell receptor (beta chain) sequence and its context. This clonotype was observed a handful of times. Its binding antigen is unknown. Base qualities are not at hand, and no much larger clone is one base apart. This sample stems from a study of blood T cells in healthy people across ages (dated by TCRdb to 2013 to 2016). Turning to the overall study: Template switching captured roughly one uniquely barcoded TCR beta cDNA molecule per two T cells in model experiments. To avoid experimental bias, donors of different ages were randomly spread across the sequencing lanes. Age-related changes in TCR beta repertoire diversity were measured in the study by deep sequencing normalized with unique cDNA molecular identifiers. Donors were grouped into four age groups: young (average 16 years), middle-aged (around 39), aged (roughly 62) and long-lived (82). Two additional independent replicas of 1 million unique cDNA reads from the same blood draw were analyzed for two donors (one aged 18 to 30 and one aged 80 or older). Results and caveats for the whole study, not just this receptor: Observed TCR beta diversity per million T cells fell roughly linearly with age, and a significant reduction was already apparent by age around 36. A strong correlation was found between observed TCR beta diversity and the percentage of naive T cells measured by flow cytometry. Total diversity estimates from one million sequenced T cells were considered lower bounds and underestimates. The long-lived group showed more naive CD4+ T cells, fewer expanded clones and increased TCR diversity than the aged group, suggesting age selection. Conclusive comparison of naive and antigen-experienced compartments was prevented by the profiling of bulk unsorted PBMCs. Because donor CMV infection status was unknown, age-related changes in expanded clonotypes were potentially confounded.

The germline V gene sets CDR1 to SGHTA and CDR2 to FQGNSA. The CDR3 sequence holds 14 residues, the cysteine and phenylalanine included. The kept DNA is CDR3 alone, 42 bases in frame from the first base. V loses 5 bases, J loses 0 bases, and the germline ends lie 10 bases apart. Donors were a few dozen systemically healthy Caucasian individuals from Russia aged about 6 to 100 years. Around 10 milliliters of peripheral blood were collected from each donor into EDTA-treated Vacutainer tubes. PBMCs were isolated by Ficoll-Paque density-gradient centrifugation, with at least 7 million obtained per sample. Total RNA was extracted from PBMCs with Trizol reagent, with at least 5.5 micrograms obtained per sample. Naive CD45RAhigh/CD27high T cell percentages were measured by flow cytometry on a PBMC aliquot from every donor. Receptor libraries were prepared by 5' RACE. TCRdb records Illumina HiSeq 2500 as the sequencer. A second PCR of about 6 to 12 cycles was run with a J-beta primer mix and a sample-barcoded 5' primer. A unique molecular identifier was introduced onto each TCR beta cDNA molecule by a template-switch 5' adaptor carrying 12 random nucleotides. Each sample yielded at least 3 million CDR3-containing paired-end reads. First-strand cDNA was synthesized from all RNA with the Mint cDNA synthesis kit, primed by a TRBC-specific oligonucleotide. Following uracil-DNA glycosylase treatment, a first 18-cycle PCR with universal primers M1SS and BC2_uni_R was performed on all cDNA. On the authors' methods: Each sample was normalized by randomly selecting 1 million high-quality reads, each carrying a distinct molecular identifier. Instead of being binned into consensus sequences, reads with shared molecular identifiers were discarded. CDR3 identification, clonotype clustering and error correction used MiTCR with a Q25 quality threshold and the strictest error-elimination algorithm. A nonparametric unseen species model with Euler transformation was used to estimate a lower bound on total TCR beta diversity. The public reads were reanalyzed by TCRdb: fastp trimming at Q25, MiXCR alignment, in-frame beta chains only. Rows are combined by CDR3 protein, so each entry shows the most common genes and DNA. These V and J calls derive from TCRdb rather than the authors' analysis. For this sample there are around 1.1 million distinct CDR3 sequences; 35% to 40% appear just once. The ten biggest clones cover about an eighth of the sample.

The sequencing sample was made of blood. This TCR came from a young man in good health. In this chain, TRBV7-2 is recombined with TRBJ1-1; perhaps TRBD1 is the D gene, with 6 bases matching. The DNA is TGTGCCAGCAGCCATCGACAGGTGAACACTGAAGCTTTCTTT. It codes for CASSHRQVNTEAFF.